This TCR beta chain came from a study of blood T cell repertoires in COVID-19. Study-level background: Both acute and convalescent COVID-19 samples were obtained from the United States, Italy and Spain. T cells, B-cell-depleted T cells, or PBMCs provided the cDNA or gDNA that served as material.

Per the authors' pipeline: Amplification with reference gene primers provided the estimates of nucleated cell counts. Only in-frame clones appear in the TCRdb table, and some are missing; sequencing was by immunoSEQ multiplex PCR. V, J and clone size derive from that table, while D and trimming were established from the DNA sequence. The sample lists about 78,000 clones; 70% to 90% were seen once. The length of the CDR3 is 15 residues. V dropped 3 bases and J dropped 2; count of bases not matched to a gene: 3. Per the germline V gene, CDR1 is SGHVS and CDR2 is FNYEAQ. The sequence derives from a man between 70 and 80 years old with active or convalescent COVID-19. The chain has TRBV7-6 and TRBJ2-1, with 8 bases aligning to TRBD1. Sequencing was done on a sample of peripheral blood. The CDR3 nucleotides read TGTGCCAGCAGCTTCCGGGACAGGACCTACAATGAGCAGTTCTTC. This gives the protein CASSFRDRTYNEQFF.